A selection of T cell receptor beta chains follows, all from one sample in a study of T cell changes during pregnancy in multiple sclerosis. Profiling relied on immunoSEQ multiplex PCR, and the TCRdb table lists in-frame clones only, not all of them. The sample carries 40,000 or so clones, around nine tenths recorded once. Material: CD4+ T cells from peripheral blood mononuclear cells, obtained in the third trimester of pregnancy. These receptors were taken from a female donor in good health, enrolled as a control in a pregnancy study. The CDR3 runs from the conserved cysteine through the conserved F or W. The D gene is left open where the match is weak.

v_call	j_call	d_call	cdr3_nt	cdr3_aa
TRBV9	TRBJ2-5	TRBD2	TGTGCCAGCAGCGGTCGTCAGCGGGGGGGCCAAGAGACCCAGTACTTC	CASSGRQRGGQETQYF
TRBV6-1	TRBJ2-7	.	TGTGCCAGCAGTCCAAGGGAGGGGGGGTGGAGGTACTTC	CASSPREGGWRYF
TRBV28	TRBJ2-7	.	TGTGCCAGCAGTTTAACGGGGGTAGGGTACTTC	CASSLTGVGYF
TRBV6-5	TRBJ1-2	.	TGTGCCAGCAGAACCGGGACTCCCTCTAACTATGGCTACACCTTC	CASRTGTPSNYGYTF
TRBV11-2	TRBJ2-3	TRBD2	TGTGCCAGCAGCTCAGCTAGCGGGGGGGCAACGGATACGCAGTATTTT	CASSSASGGATDTQYF
TRBV11-3	TRBJ2-2	TRBD1	TGTGCCAGCAGCCTCAACAGGGGGGCGAACACCGGGGAGCTGTTTTTT	CASSLNRGANTGELFF
TRBV27	TRBJ1-2	.	TGTGCCAGCAGTTTAGTGGCAGGGTGGGGAACTAACTATGGCTACACCTTC	CASSLVAGWGTNYGYTF
TRBV5-1	TRBJ1-2	TRBD1	TGCGCCAGCAGCTTGGGACAGGGGTTTTATCATGGCTACACCTTC	CASSLGQGFYHGYTF
TRBV6-5	TRBJ2-6	.	TGTGCCAGCAGTCCCGGGGGACCTGGGGCCAACGTCCTGACTTTC	CASSPGGPGANVLTF
TRBV5-4	TRBJ1-4	TRBD1	TGTGCCAGCAGCTTGGGTATGGGACAGGGGAATGAAAAACTGTTTTTT	CASSLGMGQGNEKLFF
TRBV6-4	TRBJ2-3	TRBD2	TGTGCCAGCAGTGGGGGGGGAGATACGCAGTATTTT	CASSGGGDTQYF
TRBV19	TRBJ2-2	TRBD1	TGTGCCAGTAGTAGGGACAGCTCGAACACCGGGGAGCTGTTTTTT	CASSRDSSNTGELFF
TRBV6-5	TRBJ2-3	TRBD1	TGTGCCAGCAAGCCACAGGGGGCCTTCACAGATACGCAGTATTTT	CASKPQGAFTDTQYF
TRBV5-6	TRBJ2-3	.	TGTGCCAGCAGCCGTAGGGGCAGGGATACGCAGTATTTT	CASSRRGRDTQYF
TRBV18	TRBJ2-3	.	TGTGCCAGCTCACCAGGGGCCTTCACAGATACGCAGTATTTT	CASSPGAFTDTQYF
TRBV30	TRBJ2-5	.	TGTGCCTGCTCGGGACAAGAGACCCAGTACTTC	CACSGQETQYF